Below are 11 T cell receptor beta chains sequenced from a single sample in a study of T-cell reconstitution after alpha-beta-depleted transplantation in children. A library of TCRbeta sequences, prepared with unique molecular identifiers, was generated. Using its own MiXCR run on the PCR reads, TCRdb lists one record per CDR3 protein. The sample lists some 550,000 distinct CDR3 sequences, 18% occurring once. The sequencing here drew on PBMCs from the stem cell graft donor, taken from the stem cell graft. These receptor sequences come from a human donor who donated a stem cell graft to a child with acute lymphoblastic leukemia.

This chain connects TRBV20-1 to TRBJ2-1; 7 bases are a match to TRBD1. V lost 4 bases, J lost 2 bases, and 5 bases stayed unmatched. The germline V gene has CDR1 DFQATT and CDR2 SNEGSKA (reference sequence). This CDR3 has 14 amino acids. The CDR3 region is CSANDREAYNEQFF. The CDR3 region has the DNA TGCAGTGCTAACGACAGGGAAGCCTACAATGAGCAGTTCTTC.

This clonotype was seen only a few times. V usage is TRBV12-3 or TRBV12-4 and J usage is TRBJ2-7; D unresolved. V lost 3 bases to trimming and J lost 2 bases, with 14 bases between them. The CDR3 has 15 amino acids. CDR3: CASSFSGFPPYEQYF. The CDR3 coding sequence is TGTGCCAGCAGTTTCTCCGGGTTTCCACCCTACGAGCAGTACTTC.

V is TRBV4-2 and J is TRBJ1-3; no reliable D call. The germline gives CDR1 LGHNA, CDR2 YNFKEQ. V was cut by 2 bases and J by 0 bases, with 8 bases left in between. The CDR3 is 15 amino acids. The CDR3 DNA is TGTGCCAGCAGCCAAATAAGCGACTCTGGAAACACCATATATTTT. Translated, it gives CASSQISDSGNTIYF.

The chain links TRBV6-1 to TRBJ2-2; D might be TRBD1 (6 bases). Germline loops: CDR1 MNHNS, CDR2 SASEGT. Trimming took off 7 bases at V and 5 bases at J, with 26 bases between the two ends. This CDR3 is 18 amino acids long. The CDR3 DNA sequence: TGTGCCAGCACTATGAGGGGACACCCCCTCCTGAGGACCGGGGAGCTGTTTTTT. It specifies CASTMRGHPLLRTGELFF.

The chain recombines TRBV15 with TRBJ2-7; TRBD1 agrees at 9 bases. The CDR3 consists of 14 residues. The germline CDR1 and CDR2 sequences are LNHNV and YYDKDF (reference sequence). With V trimmed by 5 bases and J by 5 bases, 7 bases remained unmatched. For the CDR3, the DNA is TGTGCCACCAGCTTAATGGACAGGGGCCACGAGCAGTACTTC. It encodes CATSLMDRGHEQYF.

The rearrangement uses TRBV20-1 and TRBJ2-1, with 8 bases identical to TRBD2. CDR3 size: 13 residues. The J segment lost 9 bases and the V segment lost 3 bases, leaving 7 bases of the junction unmatched. The V gene's germline CDR1 is DFQATT and CDR2 SNEGSKA (reference sequence). Here the CDR3 reads CSARWTSRGEQFF. The CDR3 nucleotides are TGCAGTGCTAGGTGGACTAGCAGGGGTGAGCAGTTCTTC.

The chain recombines TRBV20-1 with TRBJ2-7; D unclear. The CDR3 is made up of 14 amino acids. CDR1 is DFQATT, CDR2 SNEGSKA, per germline (reference sequence). Trimming shortened V by 6 bases and J by 3 bases, and 18 bases separated the two germline ends. CDR3 sequence (DNA): TGCAGTGCCCACCCACCGGACGATAACTACGAGCAGTACTTC. Its protein product is CSAHPPDDNYEQYF.

The rearrangement uses TRBV20-1 and TRBJ2-1; TRBD2 agrees at 9 bases. V lost 2 bases and J lost 8; bases outside the gene matches: 7. CDR3 length equals 14 residues. Germline V gives CDR1 DFQATT, CDR2 SNEGSKA (reference sequence). DNA for the CDR3: TGCAGTGCTAGAAACCCTAGCGGGAATTATGAGCAGTTCTTC. Protein product: CSARNPSGNYEQFF.

This clonotype was observed a few times. J is TRBJ2-1 and V is TRBV5-1; 9 nucleotides agree with TRBD2. Germline V gives CDR1 SGHRS, CDR2 YFSETQ. This CDR3 has 13 amino acids. Trimming at V came to 4 bases and at J to 14 bases, leaving 10 bases not matched to a gene. In nucleotides, the CDR3 is TGCGCCAGCAGCACGTATCTAGCGGGAACTGAGTTCTTC. Translated: CASSTYLAGTEFF.

This chain connects TRBV12-3 or TRBV12-4 to TRBJ1-1, with D possibly matching TRBD1 (6 bases). The CDR3 extends over 16 amino acids. The V gene lost 5 bases and the J gene lost 3 bases, with 19 bases spanning the gap. The CDR3 here is CASSPDGHRADTEAFF. DNA of the CDR3: TGTGCCAGCAGTCCTGATGGCCACAGGGCGGACACTGAAGCTTTCTTT.

This clonotype showed up just a few times. This chain links TRBV12-3 or TRBV12-4 with TRBJ1-1; D not resolved. The CDR3 length is 15 residues. V lost 5 bases to trimming and J lost 0 bases, with 13 bases between them. The DNA of the CDR3 is TGTGCCAGCAGTCCTGAAGGCGGGCTGAACACTGAAGCTTTCTTT. It is translated as CASSPEGGLNTEAFF.